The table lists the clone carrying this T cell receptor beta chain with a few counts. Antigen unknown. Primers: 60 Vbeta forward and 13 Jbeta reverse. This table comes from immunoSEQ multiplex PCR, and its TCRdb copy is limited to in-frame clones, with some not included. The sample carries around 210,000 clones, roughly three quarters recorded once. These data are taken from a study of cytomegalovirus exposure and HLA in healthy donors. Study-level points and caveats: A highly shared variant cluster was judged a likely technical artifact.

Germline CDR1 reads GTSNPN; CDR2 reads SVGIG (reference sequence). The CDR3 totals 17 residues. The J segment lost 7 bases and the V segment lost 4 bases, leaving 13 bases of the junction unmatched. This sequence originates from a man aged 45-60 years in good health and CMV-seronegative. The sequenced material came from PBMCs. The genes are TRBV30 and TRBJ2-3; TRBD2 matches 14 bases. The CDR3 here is CAWINPTGTSGRYTQYF. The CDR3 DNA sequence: TGTGCCTGGATAAATCCCACCGGGACTAGCGGGAGATATACGCAGTATTTT.